These T cell receptor beta chains were read from a single sample in a study of control samples from healthy donors and cancer patients. Using immunoSEQ multiplex PCR, the repertoire was profiled, and TCRdb retains in-frame clones only, with some absent. Of around 70,000 clones listed, about 83% are singletons. The sequenced sample was blood. These receptors all stem from a man aged 55 to 70 in good health. Each CDR3 is given without its conserved first and last residue.

V gene | CDR3 protein
TRBV28 | ASRTGGLGFYGYT
TRBV9 | ASSLPGTSGAQGY
TRBV7-2 | ASSKTGMGQPQH
TRBV27 | ASSLRGPYNEQF
TRBV20-1 | SASDSNEQY
TRBV7-9 | ASSYGREMSEQF
TRBV18 | ASSPRVNEQF
TRBV7-9 | ASSPGQGVYEQY
TRBV4-1 | ASSQDWRGDTEAF
TRBV10-3 | AISDLADTQY
TRBV2 | ASSQEGNTIY
TRBV15 | ATSRVTGVGNEQF
TRBV6-1 | ASSELAGGYYEQY
TRBV4-2 | ASSQPEYPRRNEQF
TRBV6-5 | ASSYSRGSGYT
TRBV19 | ASSIRQGETQY
TRBV11-2 | ASSFASYNEQF
TRBV19 | ASRSGTGAYGYT
TRBV4-1 | ASSRQLAGEVQAF
TRBV11-2 | ASSLGQGRSEAF
TRBV7-8 | ASSLVRGNQPQH
TRBV9 | ASSVGGARQSSYNEQF
TRBV9 | ASSKGQNEKLF
TRBV6-5 | ASSRDSHSGNTIY
TRBV6-5 | ASRASGRLGEQF
TRBV11-2 | ASSFGRGRVRGSSYEQY
TRBV15 | ATSRDLQPQH
TRBV2 | ASSPRTSGIGNEQF